The clone carrying this T cell receptor (beta chain) has a count of ten or more. Its antigen remains unidentified. The record originates from a study of T cells in Graves' hyperthyroidism and ophthalmopathy. Each 10 ml fresh peripheral blood draw supplied the PBMCs. The study, taken as a whole, reports: Median prediction lead before ophthalmopathy onset was 6.5 months with the model.

RNA transcripts were the template for amplifying TCR beta CDR3 regions. Initially, a first-round RT-PCR of the TCR CDR3 employed the HTBI primer set. TCRdb processed the multiplex PCR reads anew with MiXCR; each CDR3 protein has one entry. This sample has 300,000 to 450,000 distinct CDR3 sequences, with approximately 13% found just once. This TCR derives from a woman aged 18-29 years with Graves' hyperthyroidism. Sequenced input: blood.

The CDR3: CSALQGARYEAFF. As DNA, the CDR3 is TGCAGCGCTTTACAGGGGGCACGGTACGAAGCTTTCTTT. The chain uses TRBV29-1 and TRBJ1-1, with 9 positions matching TRBD1. Germline CDR1 SQVTM, CDR2 ANQGSEA. This CDR3 contains 13 residues. The J segment lost 8 bases and the V segment lost 7 bases, leaving 11 bases of the junction unmatched.